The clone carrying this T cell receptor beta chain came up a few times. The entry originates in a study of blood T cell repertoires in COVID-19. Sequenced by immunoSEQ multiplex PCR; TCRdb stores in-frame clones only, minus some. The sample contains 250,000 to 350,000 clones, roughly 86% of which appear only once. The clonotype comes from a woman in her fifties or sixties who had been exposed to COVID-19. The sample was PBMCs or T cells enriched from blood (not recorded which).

In DNA form, the CDR3 reads TGTGCCATCAGTGACCCCGACAGGGCTTCTAACTATGGCTACACCTTC. It specifies CAISDPDRASNYGYTF. The V call is TRBV10-3, the J call TRBJ1-2; 7 bases agree with TRBD1. V dropped 3 bases and J dropped 0; count of bases not matched to a gene: 7. The germline CDR1 and CDR2 sequences are ENHRY and SYGVKD. The CDR3 runs to 16 residues.